These 30 T cell receptor beta chains originate from one sample sequenced in a study of blood T cells in healthy people across ages. A second PCR of about 7 to 12 cycles used a sample-barcoded 5' primer and a J-beta primer mix. TCRdb redid the calling of the 5' RACE reads with MiXCR, one entry per CDR3 protein. Among 1.5 million or so distinct CDR3 sequences listed, 42% were seen once. What was sequenced was blood. These receptors were taken from a woman between 18 and 30 years old in good health.

This clonotype came up a few times. This chain connects TRBV6-6 to TRBJ2-1; no firm D call. The germline gives CDR1 MNHNY, CDR2 SVGAGI (reference sequence). Trimming stripped 5 bases from V and 7 bases from J, with 15 bases between. This CDR3 spans 14 amino acids. The CDR3 loop is CASSAYSGRNEQFF. The CDR3 nucleotides read TGTGCCAGCAGTGCGTACTCCGGAAGGAATGAGCAGTTCTTC.

This clonotype was observed a single time. The rearrangement joins TRBV2 to TRBJ1-6; D gene unclear. The V gene's germline CDR1 is SNHLY and CDR2 FYNNEI. Trimming cost V 6 bases and J 8 bases, with 14 bases left between them. The CDR3 length is 14 residues. The CDR3 loop is CASRETAGYSPLHF. The CDR3 DNA follows: TGTGCCAGCAGGGAGACGGCCGGCTATTCACCCCTCCACTTT.

This chain uses TRBV18 with TRBJ1-4; no firm D call. V was cut by 0 bases and J by 5 bases, with 7 bases left in between. The CDR3 has 14 amino acids. Germline V gives CDR1 KGHSH, CDR2 LQKENI. The CDR3: CASSPPRPNEKLFF. In nucleotides, the CDR3 is TGTGCCAGCTCACCACCCAGACCGAATGAAAAACTGTTTTTT.

This clonotype was detected a few times. The rearrangement joins TRBV7-2 to TRBJ2-3; D is undetermined. Germline V gives CDR1 SGHTA, CDR2 FQGNSA. The CDR3 is 14 amino acids. V was clipped by 7 bases and J by 0 bases, with 11 bases between them. CDR3 in amino acids: CASKVSTSTDTQYF. The CDR3, as DNA: TGTGCCAGCAAAGTCAGCACAAGCACAGATACGCAGTATTTT.

The J gene is TRBJ2-3, the V gene TRBV20-1; perhaps D is TRBD1 or TRBD2 (5 bases each). V gave up 6 bases and J gave up 2 bases, with 15 bases separating them. CDR3 length: 14 residues. The V gene's germline CDR1 is DFQATT and CDR2 SNEGSKA (reference sequence). The CDR3 region is CSATGRTFTDTQYF. The DNA of the CDR3 is TGCAGTGCAACGGGACGGACTTTCACAGATACGCAGTATTTT.

In this sample, this clonotype turned up a few times. This CDR3 reads CASSPRTSGGFNEQFF. CDR3 in DNA: TGTGCCAGCAGCCCACGGACTAGCGGGGGGTTCAATGAGCAGTTCTTC. The V call is TRBV7-3, the J call TRBJ2-1; 14 nucleotides line up with TRBD2. This CDR3 is built from 16 residues. Germline V gives CDR1 SGHTA, CDR2 FQGTGA. The V segment lost 5 bases and the J segment 6 bases; nucleotides outside the gene matches: 6.

This chain links TRBV28 with TRBJ1-1; D unclear. V dropped 6 bases and J dropped 10 bases, with 15 bases sitting between them. The germline V gene has CDR1 MDHEN and CDR2 SYDVKM. The CDR3 is 12 residues long. The CDR3 DNA follows: TGTGCCAGCAGCCACCTGGAGGATGGAGCTTTCTTT. Its translation: CASSHLEDGAFF.

The rearrangement links TRBV5-1 to TRBJ2-1; D is possibly TRBD2 (6 bases). The CDR3 runs 15 residues. Germline-derived CDR1 and CDR2 are SGHRS and YFSETQ. V lost 4 bases to trimming and J lost 5 bases, with 16 bases between them. Written as DNA, the CDR3 is TGCGCCAGCAGCACGGGACTGTCCCGGAACAATGAGCAGTTCTTC. Translation: CASSTGLSRNNEQFF.

This clonotype came up a few times. The V and J genes are TRBV20-1 and TRBJ2-1, with a tentative D call TRBD2 (6 bases). The CDR3 spans 13 residues. Germline V gene data show CDR1 as DFQATT and CDR2 as SNEGSKA (reference sequence). Trimming cost V 6 bases and J 4 bases, with 13 bases left between them. The CDR3 DNA reads TGCAGTGCCTACAGCGGGTTATACAATGAGCAGTTCTTC. It specifies CSAYSGLYNEQFF.

The rearrangement links TRBV7-9 to TRBJ1-2; 7 bases match TRBD1. In germline, CDR1 is SEHNR, CDR2 FQNEAQ (reference sequence). CDR3 length: 15 residues. After removal of 2 bases from V and 12 bases from J, the junction contained 15 bases not matched to a gene. CDR3 DNA: TGTGCCAGCAGCTTATCTCAGGGGGGACTGTCGAAAAACACCTTC. It translates to CASSLSQGGLSKNTF.

This clonotype occurred a few times. Being one base from a much bigger clone, this may be a read error. The CDR3 DNA sequence: TGTGCCAGCAGTTGGCGGGAGGGCTACAATGAGCAGTACTTC. Protein: CASSWREGYNEQYF. This sequence joins TRBV6-5 and TRBJ2-5, with 9 nucleotides matching TRBD2. This CDR3 spans 14 amino acids. Germline-derived CDR1 and CDR2 are MNHEY and SVGAGI. The J segment lost 11 bases and the V segment lost 4 bases, leaving 11 bases of the junction unmatched.

In its sample, this clonotype was seen once. The chain joins TRBV10-3 to TRBJ2-3; perhaps D is TRBD1 or TRBD2 (5 bases each). Germline loops: CDR1 ENHRY, CDR2 SYGVKD. The CDR3 is 14 amino acids. V was shortened by 10 bases and J by 2 bases, with 16 bases between the two germline ends. CDR3 nucleotide sequence: TGTGCCACGGGGCTCGCGGGCATCACAGATACGCAGTATTTT. Amino acid sequence: CATGLAGITDTQYF.

This clonotype occurred many times. The chain joins TRBV14 to TRBJ2-7; no clear D. The germline CDR1 and CDR2 sequences are SGHDN and FVKESK. V dropped 5 bases and J dropped 3 bases, with 11 bases sitting between them. The length of the CDR3 is 13 residues. The CDR3 bases are TGTGCCAGCAGCAAGGTCGGCGGCTACGAGCAGTACTTC. Translating gives CASSKVGGYEQYF.

This clonotype was seen many times. This chain links TRBV12-3 or TRBV12-4 with TRBJ2-7; 8 nucleotides line up with TRBD1. Losses at the gene ends were 5 bases for V and 3 bases for J; bases not matched to a gene: 3. CDR3 length: 13 amino acids. The CDR3 here is CASSPTGVYEQYF. CDR3 DNA sequence: TGTGCCAGCAGTCCGACAGGGGTCTACGAGCAGTACTTC.

There are a few counts of this clonotype. The chain couples TRBV4-3 to TRBJ2-6; D call uncertain. The CDR3 is 19 amino acids. The V end was cut by 3 bases, the J end by 0 bases, with 18 bases between. The germline CDR1 and CDR2 sequences are LGHNA and YSLEER. The CDR3 spells CASSHFRMGSHSGANVLTF. The CDR3 nucleotides are TGCGCCAGCAGCCACTTTAGGATGGGTTCCCACTCTGGGGCCAACGTCCTGACTTTC.

This clonotype was seen a handful of times. The chain carries TRBV5-1 and TRBJ2-7; D possibly corresponds to TRBD1 (7 bases). Trimming removed 2 bases at V and 0 bases at J, with 12 bases between. Germline V CDR1 and CDR2: SGHRS, YFSETQ. This CDR3 is 15 amino acids long. Here the CDR3 reads CASSFGQDYSYEQYF. The CDR3 region has the DNA TGCGCCAGCAGCTTCGGACAGGACTACTCCTACGAGCAGTACTTC.

The chain uses TRBV3-1 and TRBJ1-2; TRBD1 might be the D (5 bases). V dropped 0 bases and J dropped 8 bases, with 13 bases sitting between them. The CDR3 runs 14 residues. Per the germline V gene, CDR1 is LGHDT and CDR2 is YNNKEL (reference sequence). The CDR3 nucleotides read TGTGCCAGCAGCCAAGAGGGACTTATTTGGGGCTACACCTTC. Residues: CASSQEGLIWGYTF.

The chain joins TRBV6-2 or TRBV6-3 to TRBJ2-1; D call uncertain. Germline CDR1 is MNHEY and CDR2 is SVGEGT. Trimming removed 4 bases at V and 9 bases at J, with 7 bases between. The CDR3 runs to 11 residues. Here the CDR3 reads CASSSTPEQFF. Written as DNA, the CDR3 is TGTGCCAGCAGTTCGACTCCTGAGCAGTTCTTC.

The J gene is TRBJ2-1, the V gene TRBV9; D gene unclear. With 1 base removed from V and 10 bases from J, the gap between germline ends came to 15 bases. Germline V gene lookup returns CDR1 SGDLS and CDR2 YYNGEE. This CDR3 has 14 amino acids. CDR3 sequence (DNA): TGTGCCAGCAGCGTAACGGTTTCGGATACAGAGCAGTTCTTC. Translating it yields CASSVTVSDTEQFF.

There are a few counts of this clonotype. The rearrangement links TRBV21-1 to TRBJ2-7; the table's TRBD2 call for D was not verified on the DNA. TRBV21-1 is classified as a pseudogene. The length of the CDR3 is 18 residues. CDR3: CASSKNGVETSGSYEQYF. Here the CDR3 DNA reads TGTGCCAGCAGCAAAAACGGTGTGGAGACTAGCGGCTCCTACGAGCAGTACTTC.

This sequence joins TRBV5-1 and TRBJ2-1; 11 bases align to TRBD2. The V segment lost 6 bases and the J segment 10 bases; nucleotides outside the gene matches: 9. Germline CDR1 and CDR2: SGHRS and YFSETQ. The CDR3 has 14 amino acids. The CDR3 is CASNSGTSGVEQFF. CDR3 sequence (DNA): TGCGCCAGCAACTCGGGGACTAGCGGAGTAGAGCAGTTCTTC.

The chain employs TRBV6-6 and TRBJ2-3, with 10 bases identical to TRBD2. With V trimmed by 1 base and J by 3 bases, 7 bases remained unmatched. This CDR3 spans 17 amino acids. Germline CDR1 MNHNY, CDR2 SVGAGI (reference sequence). The CDR3 DNA sequence: TGTGCCAGCAGTTACTGGGGACTAGCGAGAGGTACAGATACGCAGTATTTT. Translating gives CASSYWGLARGTDTQYF.

The chain carries TRBV7-6 and TRBJ2-3, with 8 bases that match TRBD1. With V trimmed by 3 bases and J by 1 base, 3 bases remained unmatched. This CDR3 spans 15 amino acids. Germline V lookup: CDR1 SGHVS, CDR2 FNYEAQ. The CDR3 bases are TGTGCCAGCAGCTTCGGGGACAGGCGCACAGATACGCAGTATTTT. Translation: CASSFGDRRTDTQYF.

The chain combines TRBV4-3 with TRBJ1-5; the D is unclear. Per germline, CDR1 LGHNA and CDR2 YSLEER. The CDR3 is made up of 15 amino acids. Trimming stripped 2 bases from V and 0 bases from J, with 8 bases between. The CDR3, as DNA: TGCGCCAGCAGCCAACAGGAGTATAGCAATCAGCCCCAGCATTTT. This translates into CASSQQEYSNQPQHF.

The V gene is TRBV10-3, the J gene TRBJ2-4, with D tentatively TRBD1 (6 bases). The germline gives CDR1 ENHRY, CDR2 SYGVKD. The CDR3 is 14 residues long. Deletions cut 2 bases from V and 1 base from J, with 6 bases between. CDR3 amino acids: CAISETGAKNIQYF. The CDR3 nucleotides are TGTGCCATCAGTGAGACAGGGGCCAAAAACATTCAGTACTTC.

The chain joins TRBV28 to TRBJ1-2; 8 nucleotides agree with TRBD1. Germline V CDR1 and CDR2: MDHEN, SYDVKM. J was trimmed by 8 bases and V by 5 bases; bases with no gene match: 7. CDR3 length equals 13 residues. CDR3 residues: CASSDTGGGGYTF. Written as DNA, the CDR3 is TGTGCCAGCAGTGATACAGGGGGTGGCGGCTACACCTTC.

This chain uses TRBV12-3 or TRBV12-4 with TRBJ2-5; TRBD1 agrees at 7 bases. The length of the CDR3 is 14 residues. J was trimmed by 11 bases and V by 5 bases; bases with no gene match: 14. The CDR3 region has the DNA TGTGCCAGCAGTGAAAACAGGGGTTTGGATGAGCAGTACTTC. This encodes CASSENRGLDEQYF.

This clonotype was seen at least ten times. J is TRBJ2-2 and V is TRBV20-1, with 7 positions matching TRBD2. Per germline, CDR1 DFQATT and CDR2 SNEGSKA (reference sequence). The V and J ends lost 0 bases and 4 bases, in that order; junction bases with no gene match: 5. The CDR3 covers 15 residues. The CDR3 bases are TGCAGTGCTAGAGATTTAGGACTAGTCACCGGGGAGCTGTTTTTT. It yields the protein CSARDLGLVTGELFF.

This clonotype came up a few times. The V call is TRBV2, the J call TRBJ2-1, with TRBD2 as a possible D gene (6 bases). The V end lost 4 bases, the J end lost 0 bases, and 7 bases lay between the germline ends. From germline, CDR1 is SNHLY and CDR2 FYNNEI. The CDR3 length is 14 residues. In DNA form, the CDR3 reads TGTGCCAGCAGTGTACTAGCCTCCTACAATGAGCAGTTCTTC. Translated, it gives CASSVLASYNEQFF.

The rearrangement joins TRBV27 to TRBJ1-5; D call uncertain. From germline, CDR1 is MNHEY and CDR2 SMNVEV (reference sequence). CDR3 length: 14 residues. The V end was cut by 2 bases, the J end by 3 bases, with 8 bases between. The DNA of the CDR3 is TGTGCCAGCAGTTTAAACACCTTCAATCAGCCCCAGCATTTT. It encodes CASSLNTFNQPQHF.